The 32 T cell receptor beta chains presented below share a single source sample, sequenced in a study of vaccination effects on CD4 cells after COVID-19. No antigen has been identified for these receptors. The data were produced by immunoSEQ multiplex PCR, yet TCRdb's version contains in-frame clones alone and is incomplete. The profile covers 35,000 to 50,000 clones, with approximately 80% appearing a single time and roughly 3.1% taken by the ten largest. Sequencing was preceded by expansion of antigen-specific CD4+ T cells with viral peptide pools in the ViraFEST assay. After around 10 days in culture, the CD4+ T cells were isolated. Each vaccine recipient was nucleocapsid antibody negative and had no prior SARS-CoV-2 infection. Here the sequenced sample was CD4+ T cells from PBMCs cultured with HCoV-NL63 spike peptides, taken before COVID-19 vaccination. Receptor source: a human donor who received a COVID-19 vaccine.

The chain carries TRBV6-5 and TRBJ1-5, with 7 nucleotides matching TRBD1. CDR1 and CDR2 (germline): MNHEY, SVGAGI. J lost 2 bases, V lost 8 bases, and 6 bases had no gene match. This CDR3 spans 14 amino acids. The CDR3 here is CASGLTGGNQPQHF. The CDR3 DNA sequence: TGTGCCAGCGGACTAACAGGGGGCAATCAGCCCCAGCATTTT.

The chain employs TRBV5-4 and TRBJ1-2; D may be TRBD1 (5 bases). The germline V and J ends were trimmed by 0 bases and 4 bases, with 7 bases remaining between them. Germline CDR1 and CDR2: SGHNT and YYREEE (reference sequence). The CDR3 has 13 residues. CDR3 nucleotides: TGTGCCAGCAGCTTGGGGGGGAGCTATGGCTACACCTTC. Amino acid sequence: CASSLGGSYGYTF.

This sequence joins TRBV11-2 and TRBJ2-1, with no clear D. This CDR3 contains 13 residues. V lost 1 base and J lost 8, with 9 bases in between. CDR1 SGHAT and CDR2 FQNNGV come from the germline V gene. The CDR3 is CASSLAREYEQFF. The CDR3 coding sequence is TGTGCCAGCAGCTTAGCGCGAGAGTATGAGCAGTTCTTC.

The rearrangement joins TRBV11-3 to TRBJ2-5, with a possible D match to TRBD1 (5 bases). V was clipped by 2 bases and J by 5 bases, with 9 bases between them. Germline values: CDR1 SGHNT, CDR2 YENEEA. The CDR3 is made up of 13 amino acids. The CDR3 loop is CASSLFQGETQYF. CDR3 DNA: TGTGCCAGCAGCTTATTCCAGGGCGAGACCCAGTACTTC.

V is TRBV15 and J is TRBJ1-5, with 7 bases fitting TRBD1. CDR1 and CDR2 from the germline V gene are LNHNV and YYDKDF (reference sequence). V was pared by 3 bases and J by 3 bases, with 5 bases of the junction left unmatched. The CDR3 has 15 residues. The CDR3 is CATSSLRGVNQPQHF. In DNA, the CDR3 is TGTGCCACCAGCAGTCTCAGGGGGGTCAATCAGCCCCAGCATTTT.

J is TRBJ2-5 and V is TRBV4-3; the D is unclear. Germline CDR1 LGHNA, CDR2 YSLEER. V shed 0 bases and J shed 5 bases, with 16 bases lying between them. The CDR3 length is 16 residues. The CDR3 sequence: CASSQDGVRTTETQYF. The DNA for the CDR3 is TGCGCCAGCAGCCAAGATGGGGTTAGGACGACGGAGACCCAGTACTTC.

The chain couples TRBV24-1 to TRBJ1-4; D is undetermined. The CDR3 length is 13 residues. CDR1 is KGHDR and CDR2 is SFDVKD in the germline V gene. V was trimmed by 9 bases and J by 8 bases, leaving 15 bases between them. CDR3 residues: CATSGRDGEKLFF. The CDR3 coding sequence is TGTGCCACCTCTGGAAGGGATGGGGAAAAACTGTTTTTT.

The chain is built from TRBV5-1 and TRBJ2-5; 12 bases are shared with TRBD2. J lost 5 bases, V lost 0 bases, and 8 bases had no gene match. CDR1 is SGHRS and CDR2 is YFSETQ in the germline V gene. The CDR3 runs to 17 residues. As DNA, the CDR3 is TGCGCCAGCAGCTTGGCCGGGACTAGCGGGTCGGGGGAGACCCAGTACTTC. Residues: CASSLAGTSGSGETQYF.

The CDR3 region is CASSRTGTGRGRIVGANVLTF. CDR3 nucleotides: TGCGCCAGCAGCCGCACCGGGACAGGGAGGGGGCGGATAGTTGGGGCCAACGTCCTGACTTTC. This sequence joins TRBV23-1 and TRBJ2-6; 9 nucleotides match TRBD1. TRBV23-1 is an ORF, and what it does is uncertain. This CDR3 has 21 amino acids. V lost 6 bases to trimming and J lost 3 bases; unmatched junction nucleotides: 21.

Only a few counts were recorded for this clone. The chain is built from TRBV6-1 and TRBJ2-2; 9 bases agree with TRBD2. The CDR3 sequence is 16 residues long. The germline CDR1 and CDR2 sequences are MNHNS and SASEGT. Trimming removed 4 bases from V and 5 bases from J; junction bases left unmatched: 8. The CDR3 sequence: CASSGYSGGGTGELFF. The CDR3 DNA follows: TGTGCCAGCAGTGGTTATAGCGGGGGCGGAACCGGGGAGCTGTTTTTT.

The chain combines TRBV12-3 or TRBV12-4 with TRBJ1-5, with TRBD1 as a possible D gene (5 bases). Trimming removed 5 bases from V and 7 bases from J, with 12 bases in between. CDR3 length: 13 residues. CDR3 nucleotide sequence: TGTGCCAGCAGTGGGCAGGAGGGGCAGCCCCAGCATTTT. Its translation: CASSGQEGQPQHF.

The chain employs TRBV18 and TRBJ2-1; D ambiguous. CDR3 length: 12 amino acids. Trimming shortened V by 4 bases and J by 6 bases, and 7 bases separated the two germline ends. The germline V gene has CDR1 KGHSH and CDR2 LQKENI. In nucleotides, the CDR3 is TGTGCCAGCTCACTCCTGAGCAATGAGCAGTTCTTC. Protein: CASSLLSNEQFF. The full variable domain, completed using reference TRBV18 and TRBJ2-1, is NAGVMQNPRHLVRRRGQEARLRCSPMKGHSHVYWYRQLPEEGLKFMVYLQKENIIDESGMPKERFSAEFPKEGPSILRIQQVVRGDSAAYFCASSLLSNEQFFGPGTRLTVL.

The chain is built from TRBV18 and TRBJ1-3, with 7 bases lining up with TRBD1. The CDR3 has 15 residues. Germline CDR1 is KGHSH and CDR2 is LQKENI. The trim removed 2 bases at V and 1 base at J, leaving 2 bases unmatched. In nucleotides, the CDR3 is TGTGCCAGCTCACCAACAGGGGTTTCTGGAAACACCATATATTTT. Translating gives CASSPTGVSGNTIYF.

The chain links TRBV6-4 to TRBJ1-6; D gene unclear. The germline V gene encodes CDR1 MRHNA and CDR2 SNTAGT. CDR3 length: 13 residues. V lost 5 bases and J lost 7, with 9 bases in between. CDR3 DNA sequence: TGTGCCAGCAGTCGTGAGCGAAATTCACCCCTCCACTTT. It translates to CASSRERNSPLHF.

The V call is TRBV11-3, the J call TRBJ2-1, with a possible D match to TRBD2 (7 bases). The CDR3 runs 16 residues. With 5 bases removed from V and 5 bases from J, the gap between germline ends came to 19 bases. Germline-derived CDR1 and CDR2 are SGHNT and YENEEA. CDR3 in amino acids: CASSPGGRGPNNEQFF. In DNA, the CDR3 is TGTGCCAGCAGCCCCGGGGGGCGGGGGCCAAACAATGAGCAGTTCTTC.

The chain couples TRBV19 to TRBJ1-2; D unclear. Germline V gene data show CDR1 as LNHDA and CDR2 as SQIVND (reference sequence). The length of the CDR3 is 13 residues. Trimming removed 0 bases from V and 4 bases from J, with 6 bases in between. CDR3 nucleotide sequence: TGTGCCAGTAGTATAGAAGGCTCCTATGGCTACACCTTC. Translating gives CASSIEGSYGYTF.

The chain employs TRBV20-1 and TRBJ2-3; 9 bases match TRBD1. CDR3 length: 15 residues. The germline V gene has CDR1 DFQATT and CDR2 SNEGSKA (reference sequence). V dropped 3 bases and J dropped 2; count of bases not matched to a gene: 6. The DNA for the CDR3 is TGCAGTGCTAGTCGGGACAGGGACTACACAGATACGCAGTATTTT. It specifies CSASRDRDYTDTQYF.

The chain employs TRBV5-1 and TRBJ1-4, with 7 nucleotides matching TRBD1. The germline gives CDR1 SGHRS, CDR2 YFSETQ. The CDR3 loop spans 16 amino acids. V was pared by 0 bases and J by 5 bases, with 7 bases of the junction left unmatched. CDR3 bases: TGCGCCAGCAGCTTGGGGGACAGTCGGGGAAATGAAAAACTGTTTTTT. Protein product: CASSLGDSRGNEKLFF.

The V call is TRBV6-5, the J call TRBJ1-5; D unclear. Trimming took 7 bases from V and 4 from J, leaving 17 bases between them. Per the germline V gene, CDR1 is MNHEY and CDR2 is SVGAGI. CDR3 length: 15 residues. The CDR3 here is CASNTDSLGNQPQHF. The CDR3 DNA follows: TGTGCCAGCAATACGGACTCCCTGGGGAATCAGCCCCAGCATTTT.

The chain links TRBV29-1 to TRBJ2-2, with D perhaps given as TRBD1 or TRBD2 (5 bases each). Trimming stripped 8 bases from V and 4 bases from J, with 20 bases between. The CDR3 is made up of 15 amino acids. Per germline, CDR1 SQVTM and CDR2 ANQGSEA. As DNA, the CDR3 is TGCAGCTTCACCGGGACCACCGAGAGCACCGGGGAGCTGTTTTTT. Translated: CSFTGTTESTGELFF.

The V gene is TRBV5-4, the J gene TRBJ2-3; D unclear. Trimming cost V 0 bases and J 5 bases, with 13 bases left between them. CDR3 length: 15 residues. CDR1 is SGHNT, CDR2 YYREEE, per germline (reference sequence). CDR3 residues: CASSLDVGSGDTQYF. CDR3 DNA: TGTGCCAGCAGCTTGGACGTCGGGTCAGGAGATACGCAGTATTTT.

This clone was seen a few times. The chain couples TRBV6-2 or TRBV6-3 to TRBJ1-5; possibly TRBD1 for D (5 bases). V was trimmed by 1 base and J by 4 bases, leaving 11 bases between them. Germline-derived CDR1 and CDR2 are MNHEY and SVGEGT. This CDR3 region has 15 residues. The CDR3 nucleotides are TGTGCCAGCAGTTACTATTTCGGGGGGAATCAGCCCCAGCATTTT. Protein sequence: CASSYYFGGNQPQHF.

This chain joins TRBV11-3 and TRBJ1-3; D gene unclear. Trimming took off 3 bases at V and 2 bases at J, with 5 bases between the two ends. This CDR3 contains 13 residues. CDR1 SGHNT and CDR2 YENEEA come from the germline V gene. CDR3 coding DNA: TGTGCCAGCAGCTTCGGGGCTGGAAACACCATATATTTT. Its protein product is CASSFGAGNTIYF.

The genes are TRBV18 and TRBJ1-3; possibly TRBD1 for D (6 bases). The CDR3 length is 17 residues. V was cut by 3 bases and J by 0 bases, with 15 bases left in between. From germline, CDR1 is KGHSH and CDR2 LQKENI. The CDR3 protein is CASSPRPGGGSGNTIYF. Here the CDR3 DNA reads TGTGCCAGCTCACCCCGACCCGGGGGCGGCTCTGGAAACACCATATATTTT.

The chain employs TRBV30 and TRBJ2-5; D is possibly TRBD1 (6 bases). V lost 0 bases to trimming and J lost 1 base, with 12 bases between them. Germline V lookup: CDR1 GTSNPN, CDR2 SVGIG (reference sequence). CDR3 length equals 15 residues. This CDR3 is CAWSVLRGIQETQYF. The CDR3 region has the DNA TGTGCCTGGAGTGTACTAAGGGGGATCCAAGAGACCCAGTACTTC. Supplemented by reference TRBV30 and TRBJ2-5, the full variable domain reads SQTIHQWPATLVQPVGSPLSLECTVEGTSNPNLYWYRQAAGRGLQLLFYSVGIGQISSEVPQNLSASRPQDRQFILSSKKLLLSDSGFYLCAWSVLRGIQETQYFGPGTRLLVL.

The rearrangement joins TRBV5-1 to TRBJ2-5, with TRBD2 matching over 10 bases. CDR1 and CDR2 (germline): SGHRS, YFSETQ. This CDR3 has 16 amino acids. V shed 3 bases, J shed 0 bases, and the junction held 5 bases outside the gene matches. In DNA form, the CDR3 reads TGCGCCAGCAGCTCCTTAGCGGGGGGCTACCAAGAGACCCAGTACTTC. This gives the protein CASSSLAGGYQETQYF.

This clone came up a few times. The chain carries TRBV2 and TRBJ1-1; D might be TRBD1 (5 bases). Germline V lookup: CDR1 SNHLY, CDR2 FYNNEI. This CDR3 contains 13 residues. Between the trimmed V and J ends, which lost 7 bases and 7 bases, there was a span of 16 bases. The CDR3 sequence: CASTGLGNLEAFF. The CDR3 DNA follows: TGTGCCAGCACGGGGCTCGGAAATCTTGAAGCTTTCTTT.

This chain links TRBV12-3 or TRBV12-4 with TRBJ1-4; D uncertain. V lost 1 base to trimming and J lost 6 bases, with 6 bases between them. CDR3 size: 13 residues. CDR3 in amino acids: CASSLGGDEKLFF. CDR3 sequence (DNA): TGTGCCAGCAGTTTAGGGGGAGATGAAAAACTGTTTTTT.

This clone was observed a handful of times. The chain recombines TRBV18 with TRBJ1-3, with TRBD1 as a possible D gene (5 bases). CDR3 length: 17 residues. Germline lookup yields CDR1 KGHSH and CDR2 LQKENI. Trimming shortened V by 2 bases and J by 0 bases, and 14 bases separated the two germline ends. The CDR3 here is CASSPSGTFSSGNTIYF. Written as DNA, the CDR3 is TGTGCCAGCTCACCATCTGGGACTTTTAGCTCTGGAAACACCATATATTTT. Together with reference TRBV18 and TRBJ1-3, the CDR3 gives the full variable domain: NAGVMQNPRHLVRRRGQEARLRCSPMKGHSHVYWYRQLPEEGLKFMVYLQKENIIDESGMPKERFSAEFPKEGPSILRIQQVVRGDSAAYFCASSPSGTFSSGNTIYFGEGSWLTVV.

The chain combines TRBV5-1 with TRBJ2-1, with no clear D. With 0 bases removed from V and 9 bases from J, the gap between germline ends came to 7 bases. Germline lookup yields CDR1 SGHRS and CDR2 YFSETQ. The CDR3 is 12 amino acids. This chain's CDR3 is CASSLDSGEQFF. The CDR3 DNA reads TGCGCCAGCAGCTTGGATTCGGGTGAGCAGTTCTTC.

This clone was seen only a few times. The CDR3 bases are TGTGCCAGCAGCTTAGCTCAGGGAACAGTAGGCTACACCTTC. As protein: CASSLAQGTVGYTF. The chain carries TRBV7-9 and TRBJ1-2; D perhaps matches TRBD1 (5 bases). CDR3 length: 14 amino acids. Germline CDR1 reads SEHNR; CDR2 reads FQNEAQ (reference sequence). V was cut by 0 bases and J by 8 bases, with 13 bases left in between.

The J gene is TRBJ1-6, the V gene TRBV5-6; D is unresolved. The CDR3 totals 15 residues. V shed 2 bases and J shed 10 bases, with 16 bases lying between them. Looked up from germline, CDR1 is SGHDT and CDR2 is YYEEEE. CDR3 sequence: CASSLGTHSRSPLHF. CDR3 DNA sequence: TGTGCCAGCAGCTTAGGAACCCATTCTAGGTCACCCCTCCACTTT.